This TCR beta chain was sequenced during a study of blood T cell repertoires in COVID-19. Overall study context: In each case, the material was cDNA or gDNA derived from T cells, B-cell-depleted T cells, or PBMCs.

V lost 2 bases and J 5 bases, leaving 13 bases between the germline ends. The CDR3 spans 16 residues. Germline loops: CDR1 SEHNR, CDR2 FQNEAQ (reference sequence). Under the authors' procedure: The authors estimated nucleated cell counts from reference gene primer amplification. TCRdb keeps only in-frame clones here, not all; method: immunoSEQ multiplex PCR. That table is the source of V, J and clone size, and D and trimming were worked out from the DNA. The sample lists some 40,000 clones, 60% to 80% seen once, with 15% to 20% in the top ten. The sequenced sample consisted of peripheral blood. The clonotype was recovered from a man in his sixties or seventies with acute or convalescent COVID-19. V gene TRBV7-9 combines with J gene TRBJ1-6; D gene ambiguous. The CDR3 DNA sequence: TGTGCCAGCAGCTTACCCAGCTCCACAGATAATTCACCCCTCCACTTT. Protein product: CASSLPSSTDNSPLHF.